This passage covers 26 T cell receptor beta chains from one sample sequenced in a study of cytomegalovirus exposure and HLA in healthy donors. A multiplex PCR was run with 60 Vbeta primers and 13 Jbeta primers. The protocol was immunoSEQ multiplex PCR, while the TCRdb copy is restricted to in-frame clones and leaves out a portion. Here the sample spans 100,000 to 150,000 clones, around four fifths being singletons. Sequenced: PBMCs. The receptors stem from a man aged 55-75 years in good health and CMV-seropositive.

By share, this clone counts as hyperexpanded. This rearrangement joins TRBV7-9 to TRBJ2-1; 11 bases line up with TRBD2. The CDR3 is 15 residues long. V dropped 2 bases and J dropped 10; count of bases not matched to a gene: 7. Germline-derived CDR1 and CDR2 are SEHNR and FQNEAQ (reference sequence). CDR3 nucleotides: TGTGCCAGCAGCTTATTAGCGGGAGGGCCCGGGGAGCAGTTCTTC. It codes for CASSLLAGGPGEQFF.

The V and J genes are TRBV18 and TRBJ2-7; D gene ambiguous. V was shortened by 3 bases and J by 3 bases, with 15 bases between the two germline ends. The CDR3 sequence is 15 residues long. Germline loops: CDR1 KGHSH, CDR2 LQKENI. The DNA of the CDR3 is TGTGCCAGCTCACCGTCCGGCCACAGAATCTACGAGCAGTACTTC. It specifies CASSPSGHRIYEQYF.

V is TRBV5-1 and J is TRBJ2-5; TRBD1 aligns across 7 bases. The V and J ends lost 4 bases and 0 bases, in that order; junction bases with no gene match: 9. The CDR3 covers 16 residues. From germline, CDR1 is SGHRS and CDR2 YFSETQ. The CDR3 DNA is TGCGCCAGCAGCGTGACAGGGAGACAGTACCAAGAGACCCAGTACTTC. This translates into CASSVTGRQYQETQYF.

The chain joins TRBV7-3 to TRBJ2-1, with 10 bases identical to TRBD2. This CDR3 is 16 amino acids long. Germline assignment: CDR1 SGHTA and CDR2 FQGTGA. J gave up 3 bases and V 4 bases, and 6 bases lay outside the gene matches. CDR3 loop: CASSSLAGDIYNEQFF. The CDR3 DNA sequence: TGTGCCAGCAGCTCGCTAGCGGGAGATATCTACAATGAGCAGTTCTTC.

The rearrangement uses TRBV5-6 and TRBJ2-1; TRBD1 agrees at 7 bases. The junction had 6 bases not matched to a gene; V was cut back by 4 bases and J by 2 bases. Germline V lookup: CDR1 SGHDT, CDR2 YYEEEE. This CDR3 is 15 amino acids long. The CDR3 reads CASSVRQGTYNEQFF. The CDR3 DNA follows: TGTGCCAGCAGCGTCAGACAGGGAACCTACAATGAGCAGTTCTTC.

The chain uses TRBV4-1 and TRBJ1-1; 7 bases agree with TRBD1. CDR3 size: 15 residues. Losses at the gene ends were 4 bases for V and 1 base for J; bases not matched to a gene: 6. Germline V gene sequence: CDR1 MGHRA, CDR2 YSYEKL. CDR3 protein: CASSRPQGGNTEAFF. CDR3 bases: TGCGCCAGCAGCCGGCCTCAGGGGGGGAACACTGAAGCTTTCTTT.

This chain joins TRBV2 and TRBJ1-1, with a weak D call TRBD1 (6 bases). The V gene's germline CDR1 is SNHLY and CDR2 FYNNEI. The V and J ends lost 5 bases and 3 bases respectively, with 13 bases between them. The CDR3 extends over 14 amino acids. CDR3 amino acids: CASSQQGGDTEAFF. As DNA, the CDR3 is TGTGCCAGCAGTCAACAGGGTGGGGACACTGAAGCTTTCTTT.

V is TRBV27 and J is TRBJ1-1; D perhaps matches TRBD1 (6 bases). Germline V gene sequence: CDR1 MNHEY, CDR2 SMNVEV (reference sequence). This CDR3 spans 17 amino acids. The V and J ends lost 4 bases and 0 bases respectively, with 18 bases between them. Here the CDR3 reads CASSSPPGRGMNTEAFF. Here the CDR3 DNA reads TGTGCCAGCAGTTCCCCCCCGGGGAGGGGGATGAACACTGAAGCTTTCTTT.

This clone was seen only a few times. The J gene is TRBJ2-1, the V gene TRBV5-1; D is perhaps TRBD1 (6 bases). V was trimmed by 1 base and J by 6 bases, leaving 17 bases between them. CDR3 length equals 16 residues. Looked up from germline, CDR1 is SGHRS and CDR2 is YFSETQ. The CDR3 DNA reads TGCGCCAGCAGCTTGCGGGTAGGACAGTTGGGCAATGAGCAGTTCTTC. It is translated as CASSLRVGQLGNEQFF.

The rearrangement joins TRBV9 to TRBJ2-2; 8 nucleotides agree with TRBD2. The CDR3 is 18 residues long. Per germline, CDR1 SGDLS and CDR2 YYNGEE. V lost 3 bases, J lost 0 bases, and 10 bases stayed unmatched. CDR3 region: CASSGGSSGYANTGELFF. In DNA form, the CDR3 reads TGTGCCAGCAGCGGTGGATCTAGCGGGTACGCGAACACCGGGGAGCTGTTTTTT.

V and J are TRBV9 and TRBJ2-1; TRBD2 might be the D (5 bases). The V gene lost 2 bases and the J gene lost 3 bases, with 9 bases spanning the gap. CDR1 and CDR2 (germline): SGDLS, YYNGEE. The CDR3 is made up of 14 amino acids. CDR3 coding DNA: TGTGCCAGCAGCGTGCTGGGGAGCTACAATGAGCAGTTCTTC. It yields the protein CASSVLGSYNEQFF.

To note about this clone: This sample includes further DNA sequences coding for the same CDR3. The J gene is TRBJ2-5, the V gene TRBV18, with D uncertain. The CDR3 length is 13 residues. Per the germline V gene, CDR1 is KGHSH and CDR2 is LQKENI. V lost 3 bases and J 1 base, leaving 6 bases between the germline ends. The CDR3 spells CASSPSSQETQYF. The CDR3 region has the DNA TGTGCCAGCTCACCGTCTAGCCAAGAGACCCAGTACTTC.

This clone is a singleton in its sample. This chain joins TRBV28 and TRBJ1-2; 7 nucleotides match TRBD1. With 3 bases clipped from V and 4 bases from J, the junction kept 5 bases outside the gene matches. The CDR3 extends over 14 amino acids. The germline gives CDR1 MDHEN, CDR2 SYDVKM. The CDR3 DNA is TGTGCCAGCAGTTTCGAACACAGGGGCTATGGCTACACCTTC. Encoded protein: CASSFEHRGYGYTF.

A few counts support this clone. The V and J genes are TRBV5-4 and TRBJ2-7, with 10 bases that match TRBD1. J lost 2 bases, V lost 0 bases, and 2 bases had no gene match. The CDR3 length is 15 residues. CDR1 and CDR2 (germline): SGHNT, YYREEE (reference sequence). The CDR3 nucleotides are TGTGCCAGCAGCTTGGCTGGGACAGGGGCCTACGAGCAGTACTTC. Its protein product is CASSLAGTGAYEQYF.

The CDR3 bases are TGTGCCAGCAGTCCTACAGGGGTCTCTGCTGGGGCCAACGTCCTGACTTTC. Its translation: CASSPTGVSAGANVLTF. The V and J genes are TRBV27 and TRBJ2-6; 7 bases agree with TRBD1. The CDR3 runs 17 residues. Germline CDR1 reads MNHEY; CDR2 reads SMNVEV (reference sequence). J was trimmed by 2 bases and V by 5 bases; bases with no gene match: 9.

The V and J genes are TRBV5-1 and TRBJ2-7; 8 bases are shared with TRBD1. Looked up from germline, CDR1 is SGHRS and CDR2 is YFSETQ. The CDR3 is 14 residues long. The ends lost 4 bases at V and 5 bases at J; junction bases unmatched: 8. In DNA, the CDR3 is TGCGCCAGCAGCCCGGTGGCAGGGGGCAACGAGCAGTACTTC. It specifies CASSPVAGGNEQYF. The full variable domain, in which reference TRBV5-1 and TRBJ2-7 provide the parts outside the CDR3, is KAGVTQTPRYLIKTRGQQVTLSCSPISGHRSVSWYQQTPGQGLQFLFEYFSETQRNKGNFPGRFSGRQFSNSRSEMNVSTLELGDSALYLCASSPVAGGNEQYFGPGTRLTVT.

This chain links TRBV19 with TRBJ1-1, with 9 nucleotides matching TRBD1. CDR1 and CDR2 (germline): LNHDA, SQIVND (reference sequence). The V gene end was trimmed by 4 bases and the J gene end by 5 bases; junction bases not matched to a gene: 11. CDR3 length equals 16 residues. The DNA for the CDR3 is TGTGCCAGTAGTAGGGGACAGGGACGGGATGGAACTGAAGCTTTCTTT. Translated, it gives CASSRGQGRDGTEAFF.

The CDR3 DNA reads TGTGCTAGTGGCAGGGACACCCACACTGAAGCTTTCTTT. This gives the protein CASGRDTHTEAFF. The chain uses TRBV12-5 and TRBJ1-1, with D possibly being TRBD1 (6 bases). The CDR3 totals 13 residues. The germline V gene encodes CDR1 LGHNT and CDR2 FRNRAP. Trimming left V 6 bases short and J 3 bases short, with 11 bases between.

The rearrangement joins TRBV18 to TRBJ1-5; D might be TRBD1 (5 bases). This CDR3 contains 15 residues. V was clipped by 2 bases and J by 3 bases, with 11 bases between them. CDR1 KGHSH and CDR2 LQKENI come from the germline V gene. The CDR3 reads CASSPRATDNQPQHF. In nucleotides, the CDR3 is TGTGCCAGCTCACCAAGGGCGACAGACAATCAGCCCCAGCATTTT.

The CDR3 region is CASSPGTGGTGNQPQHF. The CDR3 DNA follows: TGTGCCAGCAGCCCAGGGACAGGGGGCACGGGCAATCAGCCCCAGCATTTT. The chain employs TRBV7-9 and TRBJ1-5; the match to TRBD1 covers 12 bases. Per germline, CDR1 SEHNR and CDR2 FQNEAQ (reference sequence). This CDR3 is 17 amino acids long. V shed 5 bases and J 2 bases; nucleotides not matched to a gene: 7.

This chain links TRBV10-3 with TRBJ1-1; D unresolved. CDR1 is ENHRY, CDR2 SYGVKD, per germline. The CDR3 is made up of 11 amino acids. The ends were cut back, 8 bases at V and 1 base at J, with 5 bases in the middle. CDR3 region: CAIAANTEAFF. CDR3 coding DNA: TGTGCCATCGCGGCGAACACTGAAGCTTTCTTT.

The J gene is TRBJ2-3, the V gene TRBV5-1; D is possibly TRBD1 (6 bases). Germline V gives CDR1 SGHRS, CDR2 YFSETQ. The V end was cut by 0 bases, the J end by 11 bases, with 13 bases between. The CDR3 runs to 13 residues. This chain's CDR3 is CASSLVGRGRQYF. CDR3 DNA: TGCGCCAGCAGCTTGGTTGGCAGGGGCAGGCAGTATTTT. Full variable domain (rest looked up from reference TRBV5-1 and TRBJ2-3): KAGVTQTPRYLIKTRGQQVTLSCSPISGHRSVSWYQQTPGQGLQFLFEYFSETQRNKGNFPGRFSGRQFSNSRSEMNVSTLELGDSALYLCASSLVGRGRQYFGPGTRLTVL.

The sample holds one count of this clone. CDR3 loop: CASNQRNYGYTF. The CDR3 DNA sequence: TGTGCCAGCAATCAACGGAACTATGGCTACACCTTC. The chain employs TRBV2 and TRBJ1-2; D is unclear. The CDR3 runs 12 residues. The germline V and J ends were trimmed by 7 bases and 2 bases, with 8 bases remaining between them. CDR1 and CDR2 from the germline V gene are SNHLY and FYNNEI.

The table lists this clone with a few counts. The genes are TRBV28 and TRBJ1-6; D call uncertain. V lost 6 bases and J lost 10, with 13 bases in between. CDR3 length equals 13 residues. Germline V CDR1 and CDR2: MDHEN, SYDVKM. CDR3 loop: CASRLVGESPLHF. The CDR3 nucleotides are TGTGCCAGCAGACTTGTGGGCGAGTCACCCCTCCACTTT.

The chain joins TRBV9 to TRBJ2-3; D not certain. Germline CDR1 and CDR2: SGDLS and YYNGEE. There are 15 residues in the CDR3. Deletions cut 0 bases from V and 4 bases from J, with 12 bases between. The CDR3 protein is CASSVATVRPDTQYF. CDR3 sequence (DNA): TGTGCCAGCAGCGTAGCTACTGTGAGGCCAGATACGCAGTATTTT.

In DNA, the CDR3 is TGCGCCAGCAGCTCCCCTAGCGGGAGGGCCGGGAGGACAGATACGCAGTATTTT. This translates into CASSSPSGRAGRTDTQYF. The rearrangement uses TRBV5-1 and TRBJ2-3; 12 bases line up with TRBD2. This CDR3 spans 18 amino acids. Germline V lookup: CDR1 SGHRS, CDR2 YFSETQ. V lost 3 bases and J lost 3; bases outside the gene matches: 11.